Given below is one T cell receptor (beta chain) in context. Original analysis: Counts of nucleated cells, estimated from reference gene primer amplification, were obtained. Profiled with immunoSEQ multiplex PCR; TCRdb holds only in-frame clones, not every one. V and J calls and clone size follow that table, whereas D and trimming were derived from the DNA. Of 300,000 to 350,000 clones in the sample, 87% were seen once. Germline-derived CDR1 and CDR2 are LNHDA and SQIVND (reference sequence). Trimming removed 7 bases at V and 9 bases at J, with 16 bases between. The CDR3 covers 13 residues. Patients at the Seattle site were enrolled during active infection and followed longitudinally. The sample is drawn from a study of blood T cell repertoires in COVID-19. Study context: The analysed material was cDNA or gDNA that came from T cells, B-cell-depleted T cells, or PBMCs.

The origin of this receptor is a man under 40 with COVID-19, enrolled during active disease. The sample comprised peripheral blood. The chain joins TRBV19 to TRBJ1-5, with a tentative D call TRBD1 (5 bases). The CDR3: CASNGQGLGPQHF. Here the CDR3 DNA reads TGTGCCAGTAATGGGCAGGGTCTCGGGCCCCAGCATTTT. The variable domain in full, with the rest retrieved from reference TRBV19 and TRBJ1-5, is DGGITQSPKYLFRKEGQNVTLSCEQNLNHDAMYWYRQDPGQGLRLIYYSQIVNDFQKGDIAEGYSVSREKKESFPLTVTSAQKNPTAFYLCASNGQGLGPQHFGDGTRLSIL.